The next 4 T cell receptor beta chains were all read from a single sample in a study of shared clonotypes between healthy human individuals. CD45RO-negative, CCR7-positively selected cells formed the naive CD8 fraction, excluding terminally differentiated effector memory CD45RA+ cells. Repertoires were generated with immunoSEQ multiplex PCR, while TCRdb's copy carries only in-frame clones and drops some. The sample carries hundreds of thousands of clones, about 98% recorded once. Input material: naive CD8+ T cells sorted from blood. Every receptor here comes from a man aged 25 to 45 in good health.

This clone was observed a single time. This sequence joins TRBV27 and TRBJ2-3, with D unclear. Trimming removed 0 bases from V and 0 bases from J, with 10 bases in between. The CDR3 covers 16 residues. CDR1 is MNHEY, CDR2 SMNVEV, per germline (reference sequence). The CDR3 loop is CASSLSDGLSTDTQYF. The CDR3 nucleotides are TGTGCCAGCAGTTTATCTGACGGGCTTAGCACAGATACGCAGTATTTT.

This chain uses TRBV13 with TRBJ2-7; the match to TRBD1 covers 11 bases. The ends lost 4 bases at V and 7 bases at J; junction bases unmatched: 12. Germline loops: CDR1 PRHDT, CDR2 FYEKMQ (reference sequence). CDR3 length: 16 amino acids. The CDR3, as DNA: TGTGCCAGCAGCTCCAACCGGGACAGGGGGAACTCAGAGCAGTACTTC. Translation gives CASSSNRDRGNSEQYF. Full variable domain (outside the CDR3, taken from reference TRBV13 and TRBJ2-7): AAGVIQSPRHLIKEKRETATLKCYPIPRHDTVYWYQQGPGQDPQFLISFYEKMQSDKGSIPDRFSAQQFSDYHSELNMSSLELGDSALYFCASSSNRDRGNSEQYFGPGTRLTVT.

This sequence joins TRBV27 and TRBJ2-1, with unresolved D. The CDR3 consists of 13 residues. V gave up 3 bases and J gave up 10 bases, with 13 bases separating them. In germline, CDR1 is MNHEY, CDR2 SMNVEV (reference sequence). CDR3: CASSFTQLGEQFF. The CDR3, as DNA: TGTGCCAGCAGTTTTACCCAACTGGGAGAGCAGTTCTTC.

The chain carries TRBV27 and TRBJ2-7; TRBD2 agrees at 8 bases. Unmatched junction bases numbered 7, after V lost 5 bases and J lost 4 bases. CDR1 is MNHEY and CDR2 is SMNVEV in the germline V gene (reference sequence). The CDR3 covers 14 residues. The CDR3: CASSLGTRGYEQYF. The CDR3 DNA follows: TGTGCCAGCAGTCTCGGGACTAGGGGTTACGAGCAGTACTTC.